The 23 T cell receptor beta chains reported below all come from one sample, sequenced in a study of monozygotic twins with inflammatory bowel disease. TCRdb reprocessed the 5' RACE reads and keeps a single row for each CDR3 protein, giving no DNA. The table lists about 330,000 distinct CDR3 sequences. Source material: blood. The receptors derive from a human donor with ulcerative colitis or Crohn's disease, or a healthy co-twin of an affected twin (not recorded which).

The chain carries TRBV20-1 and TRBJ2-1; TCRdb picks TRBD1, but there is no DNA to check that call. Germline V gene lookup returns CDR1 DFQATT and CDR2 SNEGSKA (reference sequence). The CDR3 spans 14 residues. This CDR3 is CSATPLDSYNEQFF.

The V and J genes are TRBV5-1 and TRBJ1-1. Germline V gene lookup returns CDR1 SGHRS and CDR2 YFSETQ. The CDR3 has 14 residues. The CDR3 sequence: CASSSSGANTEAFF.

The rearrangement links TRBV6-1 to TRBJ2-7. The CDR3 runs to 14 residues. Germline-derived CDR1 and CDR2 are MNHNS and SASEGT. The CDR3 sequence: CASSDPYTSYEQYF.

This chain joins TRBV30 and TRBJ2-1; TCRdb's D call, TRBD1, is unchecked because there is no DNA. CDR1 is GTSNPN and CDR2 is SVGIG in the germline V gene (reference sequence). This CDR3 is 14 amino acids long. CDR3 sequence reads: CAWSKRGPYNEQFF.

J is TRBJ1-1 and V is TRBV10-3; no DNA is available, so the TRBD1 call from TCRdb remains unchecked. Germline V gene sequence: CDR1 ENHRY, CDR2 SYGVKD. CDR3 length: 14 amino acids. The CDR3 protein is CAIKRDRGDTEAFF.

The chain carries TRBV7-9 and TRBJ1-1; the D gene TCRdb calls, TRBD1, cannot be checked with no DNA. The CDR3 has 16 residues. Germline V gives CDR1 SEHNR, CDR2 FQNEAQ (reference sequence). The CDR3 sequence: CASTHGLGGENTEAFF.

The V call is TRBV28, the J call TRBJ1-2; without DNA, the TCRdb call of TRBD1 cannot be checked. Germline CDR1 and CDR2: MDHEN and SYDVKM. The CDR3 totals 16 residues. The CDR3 region is CASSSIRQGSPYGYTF.

The rearrangement joins TRBV28 to TRBJ2-7; TCRdb reports TRBD1, a call that lacks DNA to check it against. This CDR3 is 13 amino acids long. In germline, CDR1 is MDHEN, CDR2 SYDVKM. This CDR3 is CASSRTVSDNAYF.

This sequence joins TRBV5-1 and TRBJ2-1; TCRdb designates TRBD1, a call that cannot be tested without DNA. This CDR3 comprises 14 residues. Germline V lookup: CDR1 SGHRS, CDR2 YFSETQ. This chain's CDR3 is CASSLLSRDNEQFF.

The rearrangement joins TRBV5-1 to TRBJ2-3. The germline gives CDR1 SGHRS, CDR2 YFSETQ. CDR3 size: 15 residues. The CDR3 loop reads CASSLEGYSTDTQYF.

The V gene is TRBV5-1, the J gene TRBJ2-7; there is no DNA to check the TCRdb D call of TRBD1. The CDR3 is made up of 17 amino acids. Germline lookup yields CDR1 SGHRS and CDR2 YFSETQ. CDR3 protein: CASSLGVDGQLPYEQYF.

V and J are TRBV11-2 and TRBJ1-5. In germline, CDR1 is SGHAT, CDR2 FQNNGV. The CDR3 sequence is 14 residues long. CDR3 region: CASSRTAKGQPQHF.

This rearrangement joins TRBV20-1 to TRBJ2-3; TCRdb gives TRBD2 as the D gene, but with no DNA this cannot be confirmed. The CDR3 sequence is 14 residues long. In germline, CDR1 is DFQATT, CDR2 SNEGSKA (reference sequence). The CDR3 sequence is CSASPGLLTDTQYF.

The CDR3 is CASSLGTISNEKLFF. The chain is built from TRBV28 and TRBJ1-4; the D call from TCRdb, TRBD1, cannot be confirmed without DNA. The CDR3 is 15 amino acids. Germline assignment: CDR1 MDHEN and CDR2 SYDVKM. Based on the CDR3 plus reference TRBV28 and TRBJ1-4, the full variable domain is DVKVTQSSRYLVKRTGEKVFLECVQDMDHENMFWYRQDPGLGLRLIYFSYDVKMKEKGDIPEGYSVSREKKERFSLILESASTNQTSMYLCASSLGTISNEKLFFGSGTQLSVL.

The chain is built from TRBV11-2 and TRBJ1-2; the TRBD1 assignment by TCRdb is unverifiable without DNA. CDR3 length: 14 residues. CDR1 and CDR2 from the germline V gene are SGHAT and FQNNGV. The CDR3 sequence is CASSHRGISYGYTF.

The chain uses TRBV3-1 and TRBJ2-2; absent DNA, TCRdb's TRBD2 call cannot be checked. From germline, CDR1 is LGHDT and CDR2 YNNKEL (reference sequence). The CDR3 spans 22 residues. The CDR3 here is CASSHDSGLAGVYGANTGELFF.

This chain joins TRBV27 and TRBJ2-2; without DNA, the TCRdb call of TRBD2 cannot be checked. The CDR3 is 15 amino acids. Germline CDR1 and CDR2: MNHEY and SMNVEV (reference sequence). CDR3 amino acids: CASSRTSGNTGELFF.

The chain has TRBV20-1 and TRBJ2-1; the D call of TRBD1 rests on TCRdb alone, since no DNA is present to check it. The CDR3 length is 13 residues. Germline assignment: CDR1 DFQATT and CDR2 SNEGSKA (reference sequence). CDR3 residues: CSARGGTGNQQFF.

The rearrangement links TRBV20-1 to TRBJ2-3; absent DNA, TCRdb's TRBD1 call cannot be checked. The germline V gene has CDR1 DFQATT and CDR2 SNEGSKA (reference sequence). The CDR3 is 17 residues long. The CDR3 reads CSARGTLAGGSTDTQYF.

V is TRBV7-2 and J is TRBJ1-2. Germline V gene lookup returns CDR1 SGHTA and CDR2 FQGNSA. The CDR3 loop spans 14 amino acids. CDR3 amino acids: CASSPYGGNYGYTF. Full variable domain (rest looked up from reference TRBV7-2 and TRBJ1-2): GAGVSQSPSNKVTEKGKDVELRCDPISGHTALYWYRQSLGQGLEFLIYFQGNSAPDKSGLPSDRFSAERTGGSVSTLTIQRTQQEDSAVYLCASSPYGGNYGYTFGSGTRLTVV.

V and J are TRBV27 and TRBJ1-2. The CDR3 is 15 residues long. CDR1 is MNHEY and CDR2 is SMNVEV in the germline V gene (reference sequence). The CDR3 loop reads CASSDRQGPAHGYTF.

This rearrangement joins TRBV10-3 to TRBJ2-5; TCRdb's D call of TRBD2 is untestable without DNA. This CDR3 comprises 16 residues. Germline V gives CDR1 ENHRY, CDR2 SYGVKD. The CDR3 reads CATASILGLAEETQYF.

J is TRBJ1-2 and V is TRBV4-1; as DNA is missing, the TRBD1 call by TCRdb cannot be tested. The CDR3 spans 15 residues. The V gene's germline CDR1 is MGHRA and CDR2 YSYEKL. The chain's CDR3 is CASSQEPGANYGYTF.